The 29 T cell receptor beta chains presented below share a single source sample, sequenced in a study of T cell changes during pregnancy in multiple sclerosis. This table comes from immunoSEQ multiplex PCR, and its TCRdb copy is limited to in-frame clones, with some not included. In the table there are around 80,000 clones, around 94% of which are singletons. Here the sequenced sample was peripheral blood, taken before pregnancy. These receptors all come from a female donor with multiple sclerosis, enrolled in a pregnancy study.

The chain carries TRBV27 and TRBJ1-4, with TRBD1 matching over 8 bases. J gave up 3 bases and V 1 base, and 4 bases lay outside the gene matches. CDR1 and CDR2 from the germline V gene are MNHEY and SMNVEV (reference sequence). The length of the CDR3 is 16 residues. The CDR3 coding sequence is TGTGCCAGCAGTTTATGGCAGGGGGCAGCTAATGAAAAACTGTTTTTT. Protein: CASSLWQGAANEKLFF.

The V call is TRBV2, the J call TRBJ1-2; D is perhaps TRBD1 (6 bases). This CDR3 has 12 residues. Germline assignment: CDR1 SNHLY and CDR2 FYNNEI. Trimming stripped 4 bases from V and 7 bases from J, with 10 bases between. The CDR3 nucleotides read TGTGCCAGCAGTGTACAGGGCTCTGGCTACACCTTC. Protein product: CASSVQGSGYTF.

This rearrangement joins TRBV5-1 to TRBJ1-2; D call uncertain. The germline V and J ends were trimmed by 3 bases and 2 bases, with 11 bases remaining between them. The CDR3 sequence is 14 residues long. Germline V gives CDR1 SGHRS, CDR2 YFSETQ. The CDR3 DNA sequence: TGCGCCAGCAGCTCTGGCCTGATGAACTATGGCTACACCTTC. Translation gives CASSSGLMNYGYTF.

This CDR3 reads CASSEDSRNNQPQHF. The CDR3 DNA follows: TGTGCCAGCAGTGAGGACAGCAGGAACAATCAGCCCCAGCATTTT. The chain recombines TRBV2 with TRBJ1-5; maybe TRBD1 (6 bases). Germline V gene lookup returns CDR1 SNHLY and CDR2 FYNNEI. Trimming shortened V by 3 bases and J by 3 bases, and 12 bases separated the two germline ends. The CDR3 totals 15 residues.

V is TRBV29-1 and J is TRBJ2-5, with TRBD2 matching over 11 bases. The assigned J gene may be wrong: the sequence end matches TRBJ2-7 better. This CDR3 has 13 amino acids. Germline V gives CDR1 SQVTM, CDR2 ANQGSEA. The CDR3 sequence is CSVRLAGRYEQYF. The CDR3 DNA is TGCAGCGTACGACTAGCGGGACGATACGAGCAGTACTTC.

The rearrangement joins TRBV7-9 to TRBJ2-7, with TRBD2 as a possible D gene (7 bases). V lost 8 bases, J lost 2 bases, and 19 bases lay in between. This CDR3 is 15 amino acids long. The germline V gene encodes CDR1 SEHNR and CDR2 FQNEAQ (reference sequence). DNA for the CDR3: TGTGCCAGCCTAAGTCAAACAGGGACTACCTACGAGCAGTACTTC. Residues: CASLSQTGTTYEQYF.

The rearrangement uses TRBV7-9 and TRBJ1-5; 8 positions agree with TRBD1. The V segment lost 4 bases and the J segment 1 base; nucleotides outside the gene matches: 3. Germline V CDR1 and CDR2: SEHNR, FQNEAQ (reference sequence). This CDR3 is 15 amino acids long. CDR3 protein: CASSSTGASNQPQHF. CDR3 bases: TGTGCCAGCAGCTCGACAGGGGCGAGCAATCAGCCCCAGCATTTT.

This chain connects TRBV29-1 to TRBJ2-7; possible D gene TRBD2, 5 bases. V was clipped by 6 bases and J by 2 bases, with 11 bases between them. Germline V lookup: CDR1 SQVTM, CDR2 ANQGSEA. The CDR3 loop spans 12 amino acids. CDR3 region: CSVMTGTYEQYF. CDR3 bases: TGCAGCGTAATGACGGGAACCTACGAGCAGTACTTC.

The CDR3, as DNA: TGTGCCAGTAGTATAGCACCACATTTGGCCCGGGCCAGAGCGGCTCCCGATCAGCCCCAGCATTTT. Protein: CASSIAPHLARARAAPDQPQHF. This sequence joins TRBV19 and TRBJ1-5; D is ambiguous. Deletions cut 1 base from V and 5 bases from J, with 33 bases between. CDR1 LNHDA and CDR2 SQIVND come from the germline V gene (reference sequence). This CDR3 has 22 residues.

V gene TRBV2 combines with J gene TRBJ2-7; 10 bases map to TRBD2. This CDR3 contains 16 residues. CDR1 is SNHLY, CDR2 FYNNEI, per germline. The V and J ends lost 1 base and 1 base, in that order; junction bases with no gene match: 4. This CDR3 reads CASSEGSGRTSYEQYF. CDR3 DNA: TGTGCCAGCAGTGAAGGTAGCGGGAGGACTTCCTACGAGCAGTACTTC.

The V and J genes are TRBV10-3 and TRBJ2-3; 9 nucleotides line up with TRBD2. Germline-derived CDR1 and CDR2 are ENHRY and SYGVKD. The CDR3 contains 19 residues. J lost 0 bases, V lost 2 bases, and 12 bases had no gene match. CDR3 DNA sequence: TGTGCCATCAGTGAGAATGGAGCGGGAGGCATTACTAGCACAGATACGCAGTATTTT. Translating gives CAISENGAGGITSTDTQYF.

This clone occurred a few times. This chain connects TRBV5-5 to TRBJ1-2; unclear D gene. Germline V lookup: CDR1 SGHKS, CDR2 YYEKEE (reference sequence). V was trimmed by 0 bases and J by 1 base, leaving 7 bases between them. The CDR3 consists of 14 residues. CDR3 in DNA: TGTGCCAGCAGCTTGGAGTTCGGTAACTATGGCTACACCTTC. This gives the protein CASSLEFGNYGYTF. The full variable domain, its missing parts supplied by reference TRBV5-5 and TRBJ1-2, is DAGVTQSPTHLIKTRGQQVTLRCSPISGHKSVSWYQQVLGQGPQFIFQYYEKEERGRGNFPDRFSARQFPNYSSELNVNALLLGDSALYLCASSLEFGNYGYTFGSGTRLTVV.

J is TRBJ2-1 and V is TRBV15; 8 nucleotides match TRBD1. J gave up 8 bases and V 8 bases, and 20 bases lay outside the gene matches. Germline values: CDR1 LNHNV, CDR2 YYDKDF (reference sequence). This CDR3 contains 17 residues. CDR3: CATEDGPTGARSDEQFF. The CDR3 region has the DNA TGTGCCACCGAGGATGGCCCGACAGGGGCCCGTTCGGATGAGCAGTTCTTC. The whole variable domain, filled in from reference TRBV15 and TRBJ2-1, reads DAMVIQNPRYQVTQFGKPVTLSCSQTLNHNVMYWYQQKSSQAPKLLFHYYDKDFNNEADTPDNFQSRRPNTSFCFLDIRSPGLGDTAMYLCATEDGPTGARSDEQFFGPGTRLTVL.

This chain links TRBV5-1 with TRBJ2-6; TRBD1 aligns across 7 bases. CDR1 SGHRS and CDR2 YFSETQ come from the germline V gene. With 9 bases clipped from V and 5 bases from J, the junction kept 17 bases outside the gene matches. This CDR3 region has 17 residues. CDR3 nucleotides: TGCGCCATCCTGTGGCTGAGGGGGCAAAAACGGGCCAACGTCCTGACTTTC. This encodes CAILWLRGQKRANVLTF.

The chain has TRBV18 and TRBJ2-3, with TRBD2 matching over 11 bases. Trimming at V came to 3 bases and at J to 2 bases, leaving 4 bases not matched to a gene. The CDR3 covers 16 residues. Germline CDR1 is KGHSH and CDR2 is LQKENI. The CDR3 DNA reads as TGTGCCAGCTCACCCGGGACTAGCGGTTACACAGATACGCAGTATTTT. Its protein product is CASSPGTSGYTDTQYF.

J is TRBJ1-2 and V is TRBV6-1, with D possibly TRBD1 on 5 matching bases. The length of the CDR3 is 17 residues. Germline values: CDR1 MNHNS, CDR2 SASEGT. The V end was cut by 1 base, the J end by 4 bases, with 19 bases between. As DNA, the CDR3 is TGTGCCAGCAGTGAAGAATTCAGGCGACAGCCCTTCTATGGCTACACCTTC. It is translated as CASSEEFRRQPFYGYTF.

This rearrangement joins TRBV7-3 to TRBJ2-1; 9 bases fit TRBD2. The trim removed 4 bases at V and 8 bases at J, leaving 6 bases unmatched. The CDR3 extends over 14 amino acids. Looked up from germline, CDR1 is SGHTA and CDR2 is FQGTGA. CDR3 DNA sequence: TGTGCCAGCAGCTCAATAGCGGGAGCATATGAGCAGTTCTTC. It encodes CASSSIAGAYEQFF.

CDR3 region: CASRAGQGSYEQYF. CDR3 bases: TGCGCCAGCAGGGCTGGACAGGGGTCCTACGAGCAGTACTTC. The chain links TRBV4-3 to TRBJ2-7; 9 nucleotides agree with TRBD1. This CDR3 is built from 14 residues. Germline-derived CDR1 and CDR2 are LGHNA and YSLEER. Trimming cost V 6 bases and J 1 base; bases outside gene matches: 4.

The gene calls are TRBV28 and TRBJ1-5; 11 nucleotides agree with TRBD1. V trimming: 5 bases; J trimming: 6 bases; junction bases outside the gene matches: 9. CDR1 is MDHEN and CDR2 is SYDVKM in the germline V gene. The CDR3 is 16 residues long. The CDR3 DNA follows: TGTGCCAGCAGTAGACGGACAGGGGGCGGTGGTCAGCCCCAGCATTTT. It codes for CASSRRTGGGGQPQHF.

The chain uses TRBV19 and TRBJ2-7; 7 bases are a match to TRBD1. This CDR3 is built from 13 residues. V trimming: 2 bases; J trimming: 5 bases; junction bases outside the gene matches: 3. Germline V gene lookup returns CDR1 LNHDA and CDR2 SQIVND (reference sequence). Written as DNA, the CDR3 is TGTGCCAGTAGTATAAGGGGGCTCGACGAGCAGTACTTC. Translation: CASSIRGLDEQYF.

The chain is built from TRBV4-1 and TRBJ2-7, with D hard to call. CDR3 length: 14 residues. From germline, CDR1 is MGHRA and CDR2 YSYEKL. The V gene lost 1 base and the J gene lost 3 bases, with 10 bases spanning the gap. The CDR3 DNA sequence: TGCGCCAGCAGCCAAGTTGCACTTCACTACGAGCAGTACTTC. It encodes CASSQVALHYEQYF.

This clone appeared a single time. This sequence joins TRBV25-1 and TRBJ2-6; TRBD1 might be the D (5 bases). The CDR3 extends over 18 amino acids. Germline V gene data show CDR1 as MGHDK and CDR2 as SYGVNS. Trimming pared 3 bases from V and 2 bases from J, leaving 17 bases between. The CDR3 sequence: CASSEWAGSTTGANVLTF. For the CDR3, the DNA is TGTGCCAGCAGTGAGTGGGCAGGGTCTACTACTGGGGCCAACGTCCTGACTTTC.

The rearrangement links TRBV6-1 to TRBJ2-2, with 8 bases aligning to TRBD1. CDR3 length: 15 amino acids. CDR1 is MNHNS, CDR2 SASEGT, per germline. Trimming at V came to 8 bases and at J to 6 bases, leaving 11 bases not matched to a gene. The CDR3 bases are TGTGCCAGCTTTAGGGCAGGGGGCCTGGCCGGGGAGCTGTTTTTT. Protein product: CASFRAGGLAGELFF.

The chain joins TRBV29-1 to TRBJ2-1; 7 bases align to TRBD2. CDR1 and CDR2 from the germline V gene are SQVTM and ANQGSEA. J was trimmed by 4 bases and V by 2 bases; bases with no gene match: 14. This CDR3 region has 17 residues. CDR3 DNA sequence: TGCAGCGTTGAATATCTGTGGGAGGGTCTAGTATACAATGAGCAGTTCTTC. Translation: CSVEYLWEGLVYNEQFF.

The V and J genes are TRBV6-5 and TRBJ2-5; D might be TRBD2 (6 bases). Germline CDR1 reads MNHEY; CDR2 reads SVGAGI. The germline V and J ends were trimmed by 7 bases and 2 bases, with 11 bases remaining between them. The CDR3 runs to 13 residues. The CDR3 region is CASKGTAQETQYF. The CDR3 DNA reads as TGTGCCAGCAAAGGGACTGCTCAAGAGACCCAGTACTTC.

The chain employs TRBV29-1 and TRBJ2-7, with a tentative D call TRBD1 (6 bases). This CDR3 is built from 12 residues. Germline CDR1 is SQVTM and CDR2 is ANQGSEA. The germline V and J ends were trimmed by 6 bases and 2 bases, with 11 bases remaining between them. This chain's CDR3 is CSVKDRAYEQYF. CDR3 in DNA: TGCAGCGTGAAGGACAGAGCCTACGAGCAGTACTTC.

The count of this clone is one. CDR3 residues: CASSLGGGGRIGGEQFF. As DNA, the CDR3 is TGTGCCAGCAGCTTGGGTGGTGGAGGCCGTATCGGCGGAGAGCAGTTCTTC. The rearrangement uses TRBV5-6 and TRBJ2-1, with D perhaps TRBD2 (5 bases). Germline-derived CDR1 and CDR2 are SGHDT and YYEEEE. This CDR3 spans 17 amino acids. V dropped 0 bases and J dropped 10 bases, with 23 bases sitting between them.

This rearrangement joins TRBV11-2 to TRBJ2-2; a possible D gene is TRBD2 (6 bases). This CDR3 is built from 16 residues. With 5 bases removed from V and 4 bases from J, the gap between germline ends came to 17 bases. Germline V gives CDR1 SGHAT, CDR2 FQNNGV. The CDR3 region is CASSPGRRGSTGELFF. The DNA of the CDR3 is TGTGCCAGCAGCCCGGGGAGGAGAGGTTCCACCGGGGAGCTGTTTTTT.

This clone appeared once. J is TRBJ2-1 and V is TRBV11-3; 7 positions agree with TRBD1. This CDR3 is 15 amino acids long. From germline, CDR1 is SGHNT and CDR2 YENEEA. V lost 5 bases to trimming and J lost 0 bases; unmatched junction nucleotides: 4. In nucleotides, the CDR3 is TGTGCCAGCAGCCAAGACAGGGCCTCCTACAATGAGCAGTTCTTC. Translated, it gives CASSQDRASYNEQFF.